This T cell receptor (beta chain) was observed in a study of control samples from healthy donors and cancer patients. CDR1 and CDR2 (germline): MDHEN, SYDVKM. The CDR3 is 14 residues long. V lost 5 bases, J lost 4 bases, and 5 bases stayed unmatched. Data came from immunoSEQ multiplex PCR; TCRdb stores just in-frame clones and leaves some out. The sample contains 95,000 to 150,000 clones, approximately 90% of which appear only once. Sequenced input: blood. The TCR comes from a woman between 18 and 29 years old in good health. This chain joins TRBV28 and TRBJ2-5, with 9 bases fitting TRBD1. CDR3 amino acids: CASSPGQGRETQYF. The CDR3 DNA is TGTGCCAGCAGTCCTGGACAGGGGAGAGAGACCCAGTACTTC.